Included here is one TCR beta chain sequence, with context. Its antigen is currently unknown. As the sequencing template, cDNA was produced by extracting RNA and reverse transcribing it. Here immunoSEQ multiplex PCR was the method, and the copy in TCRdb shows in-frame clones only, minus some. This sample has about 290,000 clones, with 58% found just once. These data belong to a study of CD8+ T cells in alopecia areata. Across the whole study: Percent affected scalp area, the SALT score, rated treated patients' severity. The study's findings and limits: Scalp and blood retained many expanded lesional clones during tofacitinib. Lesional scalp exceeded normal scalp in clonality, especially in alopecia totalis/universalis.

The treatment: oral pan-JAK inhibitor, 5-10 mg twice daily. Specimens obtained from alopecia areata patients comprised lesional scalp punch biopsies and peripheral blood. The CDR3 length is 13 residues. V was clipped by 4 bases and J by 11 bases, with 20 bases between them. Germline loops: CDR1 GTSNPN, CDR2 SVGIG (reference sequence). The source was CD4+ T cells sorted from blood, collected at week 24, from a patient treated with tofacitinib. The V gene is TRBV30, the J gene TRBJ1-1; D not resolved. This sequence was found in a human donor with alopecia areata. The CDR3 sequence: CAWTLYGLRLAFF. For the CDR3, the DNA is TGTGCCTGGACCCTGTACGGGTTAAGGTTGGCTTTCTTT.